The 17 T cell receptor beta chains below were found in one sample sequenced in a study of blood T cell repertoires in COVID-19. The method was immunoSEQ multiplex PCR; TCRdb's version includes in-frame clones alone and lacks a portion of them. The data hold around 68,000 clones, with 65% to 90% observed a single time. The sample comprised peripheral blood. The receptors shown here come from a man at least 80 years old with acute or convalescent COVID-19.

This chain links TRBV19 with TRBJ1-6, with a weak D call TRBD1 (5 bases). The germline V gene has CDR1 LNHDA and CDR2 SQIVND (reference sequence). CDR3 length equals 17 residues. The ends were cut back, 4 bases at V and 0 bases at J, with 13 bases in the middle. The CDR3 protein is CASSTTATHSYNSPLHF. The CDR3 DNA sequence: TGTGCCAGTAGTACGACAGCAACGCACTCCTATAATTCACCCCTCCACTTT.

The chain combines TRBV5-1 with TRBJ1-6, with D possibly being TRBD1 (5 bases). This CDR3 region has 13 residues. V dropped 1 base and J dropped 10 bases, with 9 bases sitting between them. The germline V gene encodes CDR1 SGHRS and CDR2 YFSETQ. DNA of the CDR3: TGCGCCAGCAGCTTGACAGGTTTCTCACCCCTCCACTTT. Translating it yields CASSLTGFSPLHF. Full variable domain (outside the CDR3, taken from reference TRBV5-1 and TRBJ1-6): KAGVTQTPRYLIKTRGQQVTLSCSPISGHRSVSWYQQTPGQGLQFLFEYFSETQRNKGNFPGRFSGRQFSNSRSEMNVSTLELGDSALYLCASSLTGFSPLHFGNGTRLTVT.

The gene calls are TRBV24-1 and TRBJ1-4, with 8 positions matching TRBD1. The CDR3 loop spans 16 amino acids. V dropped 8 bases and J dropped 2; count of bases not matched to a gene: 9. Germline V gene data show CDR1 as KGHDR and CDR2 as SFDVKD. DNA for the CDR3: TGTGCCACCAACTCGACAGGGGATCCGACTAATGAAAAACTGTTTTTT. It is translated as CATNSTGDPTNEKLFF.

The rearrangement joins TRBV5-4 to TRBJ1-1; D is possibly TRBD1 (5 bases). CDR3 size: 13 residues. V was pared by 4 bases and J by 5 bases, with 12 bases between. Germline V gene sequence: CDR1 SGHNT, CDR2 YYREEE (reference sequence). In DNA, the CDR3 is TGTGCCAGCAGCGGCCGCGGGGCGACTGAAGCTTTCTTT. Translating gives CASSGRGATEAFF.

The CDR3 here is CASSKSGGEDTQYF. In DNA form, the CDR3 reads TGTGCCAGCAGTAAATCGGGAGGTGAAGATACGCAGTATTTT. The chain joins TRBV25-1 to TRBJ2-3, with 7 positions matching TRBD2. Germline CDR1 reads MGHDK; CDR2 reads SYGVNS. With 5 bases clipped from V and 5 bases from J, the junction kept 7 bases outside the gene matches. CDR3 size: 14 residues.

This chain uses TRBV3-1 (or the pseudogene TRBV3-2) with TRBJ1-2; D not certain. The V gene's germline CDR1 is LGHDT and CDR2 YNNKEL (reference sequence). V was pared by 7 bases and J by 9 bases, with 24 bases between. The CDR3 extends over 15 amino acids. CDR3 coding DNA: TGTGCCAGCACCCTAGGAACCGTAGGAACGGGTAGCTACACCTTC. Translating gives CASTLGTVGTGSYTF.

This clone was seen a single time. V usage is TRBV6-5 and J usage is TRBJ1-1; weak D call: TRBD1 (5 bases). Trimming cost V 0 bases and J 4 bases, with 9 bases left between them. CDR3 size: 14 residues. The germline gives CDR1 MNHEY, CDR2 SVGAGI. The CDR3, as DNA: TGTGCCAGCAGTTACTCCCCAGGGCGCACTGAAGCTTTCTTT. It is translated as CASSYSPGRTEAFF.

The chain carries TRBV11-2 and TRBJ2-5; 8 positions agree with TRBD2. Germline V gene sequence: CDR1 SGHAT, CDR2 FQNNGV. The CDR3 sequence is 16 residues long. The V segment lost 8 bases and the J segment 3 bases; nucleotides outside the gene matches: 14. The CDR3 bases are TGTGCCAGCGGGTACTCGACTAGCGCCGAGGAAGAGACCCAGTACTTC. Translating it yields CASGYSTSAEEETQYF.

V is TRBV20-1 and J is TRBJ1-1; D unclear. Trimming took off 4 bases at V and 6 bases at J, with 9 bases between the two ends. This CDR3 spans 11 amino acids. Germline V lookup: CDR1 DFQATT, CDR2 SNEGSKA (reference sequence). The CDR3 DNA follows: TGCAGTGCTACCCGACAAGCTGAAGCTTTCTTT. Its translation: CSATRQAEAFF.

This clone was recorded a few times. This chain connects TRBV7-9 to TRBJ2-7; TRBD1 matches 9 bases. CDR1 and CDR2 from the germline V gene are SEHNR and FQNEAQ (reference sequence). The ends lost 6 bases at V and 2 bases at J; junction bases unmatched: 11. The CDR3 runs to 16 residues. The CDR3 reads CASRRTGASSAYEQYF. CDR3 bases: TGTGCCAGCAGGCGGACAGGGGCATCTTCTGCCTACGAGCAGTACTTC.

V is TRBV12-3 or TRBV12-4 and J is TRBJ2-3; the match to TRBD1 covers 10 bases. Unmatched junction bases numbered 0, after V lost 5 bases and J lost 10 bases. The CDR3 loop spans 11 amino acids. CDR3 sequence (DNA): TGTGCCAGCAGTGGACAGGGGGCGCAGTATTTT. Its protein is CASSGQGAQYF.

The chain recombines TRBV7-2 with TRBJ1-4; D unresolved. CDR1 SGHTA and CDR2 FQGNSA come from the germline V gene. The CDR3 has 15 residues. The germline V and J ends were trimmed by 4 bases and 0 bases, with 9 bases remaining between them. The CDR3 nucleotides read TGTGCCAGCAGCTCTAATACTGCAACTAATGAAAAACTGTTTTTT. Amino acid sequence: CASSSNTATNEKLFF.

The chain joins TRBV5-8 to TRBJ1-3; TRBD1 is a possible D gene (6 bases). Germline lookup yields CDR1 SGHTS and CDR2 YDEGEE. The CDR3 totals 14 residues. V was shortened by 2 bases and J by 1 base, with 7 bases between the two germline ends. In DNA form, the CDR3 reads TGTGCCAGCAGCTTTCAGGGGTCTGGAAACACCATATATTTT. Translation gives CASSFQGSGNTIYF.

The chain combines TRBV11-3 with TRBJ1-6; tentatively, D is TRBD1 (5 bases). CDR3 length: 16 amino acids. Looked up from germline, CDR1 is SGHNT and CDR2 is YENEEA. Trimming took 5 bases from V and 7 from J, leaving 18 bases between them. The CDR3 DNA reads TGTGCCAGCAGCCCCGAGGAGGGGACGGGCAATTCACCCCTCCACTTT. Its translation: CASSPEEGTGNSPLHF. The full variable domain, completed using reference TRBV11-3 and TRBJ1-6, is EAGVVQSPRYKIIEKKQPVAFWCNPISGHNTLYWYLQNLGQGPELLIRYENEEAVDDSQLPKDRFSAERLKGVDSTLKIQPAELGDSAVYLCASSPEEGTGNSPLHFGNGTRLTVT.

The chain recombines TRBV29-1 with TRBJ2-1, with a weak D call TRBD2 (6 bases). Germline values: CDR1 SQVTM, CDR2 ANQGSEA. V shed 2 bases and J shed 8 bases, with 10 bases lying between them. There are 12 residues in the CDR3. The CDR3 sequence: CSVETAGDEQFF. Here the CDR3 DNA reads TGCAGCGTTGAAACAGCGGGCGATGAGCAGTTCTTC.

The genes are TRBV10-3 and TRBJ1-3, with D possibly matching TRBD1 (5 bases). Germline V gene lookup returns CDR1 ENHRY and CDR2 SYGVKD. This CDR3 region has 14 residues. V was shortened by 0 bases and J by 5 bases, with 8 bases between the two germline ends. Here the CDR3 DNA reads TGTGCCATCAGTGAGTCGGGGGGGAGAAACACCATATATTTT. It yields the protein CAISESGGRNTIYF.

This clone was detected once. The chain joins TRBV3-1 (or the pseudogene TRBV3-2) to TRBJ2-7; D perhaps matches TRBD1 (6 bases). CDR1 is LGHDT, CDR2 YNNKEL, per germline (reference sequence). V lost 4 bases, J lost 2 bases, and 12 bases lay in between. The CDR3 extends over 14 amino acids. As DNA, the CDR3 is TGTGCCAGCAGCCCACAGGACAGTGCCTACGAGCAGTACTTC. It encodes CASSPQDSAYEQYF.